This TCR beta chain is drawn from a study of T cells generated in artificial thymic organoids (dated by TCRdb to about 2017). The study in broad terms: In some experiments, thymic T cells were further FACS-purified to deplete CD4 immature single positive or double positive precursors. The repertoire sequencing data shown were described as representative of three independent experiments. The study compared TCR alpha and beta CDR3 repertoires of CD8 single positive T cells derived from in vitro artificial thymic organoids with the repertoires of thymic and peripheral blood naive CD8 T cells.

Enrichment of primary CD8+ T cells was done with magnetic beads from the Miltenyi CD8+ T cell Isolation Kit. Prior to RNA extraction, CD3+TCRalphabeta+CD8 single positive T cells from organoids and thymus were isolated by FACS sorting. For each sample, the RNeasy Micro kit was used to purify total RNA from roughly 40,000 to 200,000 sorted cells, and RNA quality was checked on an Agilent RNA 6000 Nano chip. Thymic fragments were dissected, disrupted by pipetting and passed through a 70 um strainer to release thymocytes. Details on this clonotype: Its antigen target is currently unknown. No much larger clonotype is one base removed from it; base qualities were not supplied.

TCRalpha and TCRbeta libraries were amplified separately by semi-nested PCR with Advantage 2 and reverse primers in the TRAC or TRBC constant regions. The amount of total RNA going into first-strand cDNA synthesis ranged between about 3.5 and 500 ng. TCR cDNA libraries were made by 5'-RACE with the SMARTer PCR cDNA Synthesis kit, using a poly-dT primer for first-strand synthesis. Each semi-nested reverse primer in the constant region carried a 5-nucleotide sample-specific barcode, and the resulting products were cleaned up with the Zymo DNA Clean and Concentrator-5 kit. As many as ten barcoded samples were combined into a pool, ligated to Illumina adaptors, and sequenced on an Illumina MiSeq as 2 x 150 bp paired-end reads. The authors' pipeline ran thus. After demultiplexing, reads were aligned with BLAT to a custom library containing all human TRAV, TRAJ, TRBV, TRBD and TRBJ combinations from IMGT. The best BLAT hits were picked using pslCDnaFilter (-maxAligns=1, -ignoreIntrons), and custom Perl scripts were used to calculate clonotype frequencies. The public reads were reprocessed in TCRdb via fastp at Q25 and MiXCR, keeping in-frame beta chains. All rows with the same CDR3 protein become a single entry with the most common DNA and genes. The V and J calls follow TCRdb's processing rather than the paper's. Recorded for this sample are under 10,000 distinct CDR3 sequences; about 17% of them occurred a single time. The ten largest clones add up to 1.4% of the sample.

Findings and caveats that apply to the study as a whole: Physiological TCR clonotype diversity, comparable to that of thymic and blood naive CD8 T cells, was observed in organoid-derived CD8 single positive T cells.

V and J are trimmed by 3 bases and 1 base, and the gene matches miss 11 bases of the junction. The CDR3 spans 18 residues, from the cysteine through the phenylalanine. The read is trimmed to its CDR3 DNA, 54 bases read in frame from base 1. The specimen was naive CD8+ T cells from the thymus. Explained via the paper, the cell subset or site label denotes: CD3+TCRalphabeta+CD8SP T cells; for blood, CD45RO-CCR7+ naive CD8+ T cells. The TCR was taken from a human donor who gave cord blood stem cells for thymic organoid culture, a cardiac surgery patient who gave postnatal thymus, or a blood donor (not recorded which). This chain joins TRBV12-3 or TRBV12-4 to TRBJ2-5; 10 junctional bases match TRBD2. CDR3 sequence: CASSFWLAGEPVQETQYF. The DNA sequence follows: TGTGCCAGCAGTTTCTGGCTAGCGGGAGAACCCGTCCAAGAGACCCAGTACTTC.